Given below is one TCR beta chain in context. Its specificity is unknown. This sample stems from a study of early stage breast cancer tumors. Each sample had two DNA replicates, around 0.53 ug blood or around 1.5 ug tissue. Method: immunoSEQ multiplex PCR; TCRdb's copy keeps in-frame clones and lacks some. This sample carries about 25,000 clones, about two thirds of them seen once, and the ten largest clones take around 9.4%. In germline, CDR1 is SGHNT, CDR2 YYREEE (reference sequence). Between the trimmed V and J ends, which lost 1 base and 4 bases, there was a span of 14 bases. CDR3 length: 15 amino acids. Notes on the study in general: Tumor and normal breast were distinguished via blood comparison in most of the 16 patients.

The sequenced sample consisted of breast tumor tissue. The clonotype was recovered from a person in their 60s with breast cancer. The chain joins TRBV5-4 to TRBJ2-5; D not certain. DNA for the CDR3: TGTGCCAGCAGCTTGATGGCGCGGAAGGCAGAGACCCAGTACTTC. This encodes CASSLMARKAETQYF.